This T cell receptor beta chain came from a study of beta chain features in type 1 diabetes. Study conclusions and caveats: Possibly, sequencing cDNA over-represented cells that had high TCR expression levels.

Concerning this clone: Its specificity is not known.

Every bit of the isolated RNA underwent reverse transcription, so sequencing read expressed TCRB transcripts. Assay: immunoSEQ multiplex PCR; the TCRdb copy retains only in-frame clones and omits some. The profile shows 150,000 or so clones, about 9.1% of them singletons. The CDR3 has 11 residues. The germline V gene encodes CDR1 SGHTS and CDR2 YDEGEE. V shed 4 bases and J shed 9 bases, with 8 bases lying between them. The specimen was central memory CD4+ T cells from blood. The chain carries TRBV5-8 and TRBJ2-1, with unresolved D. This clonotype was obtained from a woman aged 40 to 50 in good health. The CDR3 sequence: CASSRVGEQFF. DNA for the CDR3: TGTGCCAGCAGCCGGGTCGGTGAGCAGTTCTTC. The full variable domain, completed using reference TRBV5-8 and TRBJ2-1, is EAGVTQSPTHLIKTRGQQATLRCSPISGHTSVYWYQQALGLGLQFLLWYDEGEERNRGNFPPRFSGRQFPNYSSELNVNALELEDSALYLCASSRVGEQFFGPGTRLTVL.